The 24 T cell receptor gamma chains below were found in one sample sequenced in a study of γδ T cells in repeated Plasmodium falciparum infection. TCRdb fed the multiplex PCR reads to CATT. The data contain around 5,000 gamma-chain clones, approximately 3.4% of them singletons. Gammadelta T cells were flow-sorted from PBMC into Vgamma9/Vdelta2+ and Vdelta2-negative populations for bulk analysis. Source material: gamma-delta T cells from blood. These receptors came from a pool of human donors (malaria-infected and uninfected, not separated).

The chain combines TRGV9 with TRGJP. No J gene is reported in TCRdb; it was inferred here by comparing the DNA with germline. Germline V gene lookup returns CDR1 GITISATS and CDR2 ISYDGTV (reference sequence). V was pared by 0 bases and J by 10 bases, with 0 bases of the junction left unmatched. The CDR3 totals 14 residues. The CDR3 protein is CALWEVLGKKIKVF. CDR3 in DNA: TGTGCCTTGTGGGAGGTGTTGGGCAAAAAAATCAAGGTATTT.

This clone is classed as medium-sized. This may be a read error: a much more frequent sequence differs by one nucleotide. The chain carries TRGV9 and TRGJP. CDR3 size: 16 residues. V was pared by 3 bases and J by 3 bases, with 2 bases of the junction left unmatched. Germline loops: CDR1 GITISATS, CDR2 ISYDGTV (reference sequence). The CDR3 region is CALWEMQELGKKIKVF. CDR3 DNA sequence: TGTGCCTTGTGGGAGATGCAAGAGTTGGGCAAAAAAATCAAGGTATTT.

This clone is labeled large. The rearrangement joins TRGV9 to TRGJ1 or TRGJ2. The CDR3 contains 12 residues. Looked up from germline, CDR1 is GITISATS and CDR2 is ISYDGTV (reference sequence). Germline trimming cut 3 bases from V and 3 bases from J; bases unmatched to any gene: 2. The CDR3 region has the DNA TGTGCCTTGTGGGAGCCTTATTATAAGAAACTCTTT. Its protein product is CALWEPYYKKLF.

This clone was detected only a few times. The protein that TCRdb holds for this DNA derives from a much larger clone and differs from the translated DNA at residue 10, which likely indicates a read error; the protein shown here is translated from the DNA. The V gene was identified as TRGV4, while no J gene was called. CDR1 is EGSTGY and CDR2 is YDSYTSSV in the germline V gene. This CDR3 has 12 residues. CDR3 residues: CATWENYYKELF. The CDR3 bases are TGTGCCACCTGGGAGAATTATTATAAGGAACTCTTT.

This clone was observed a few times. The TCRdb record carries a much larger clone's protein, which differs from this DNA's translation at residue 6; a read error is the likely cause, and the protein listed here is the DNA translation. This chain uses TRGV9 with TRGJ1 or TRGJ2. Since TCRdb gives no J gene, matching the DNA to germline was used here to assign it. Trimming took 11 bases from V and 8 from J; bases not matched to a gene: 15. This CDR3 region has 12 residues. Germline CDR1 reads GITISATS; CDR2 reads ISYDGTV (reference sequence). The chain's CDR3 is CASYHFQDKKLF. The CDR3 bases are TGTGCCTCATATCATTTCCAGGATAAGAAACTCTTT.

This clone was seen ten or more times. The V gene is TRGV2, the J gene TRGJ1 or TRGJ2. Looked up from germline, CDR1 is EGSNGY and CDR2 is YDSYNSKV. Trimming removed 0 bases from V and 11 bases from J; junction bases left unmatched: 4. CDR3 length: 11 amino acids. CDR3: CATWDGPQKLF. The CDR3 nucleotides are TGTGCCACCTGGGACGGGCCTCAGAAACTCTTT.

To note about this clone: The protein recorded in TCRdb matches a much larger clone and deviates from this DNA's translation at residue 8, suggesting a read error; the protein here is obtained by translating the DNA. V gene TRGV9 combines with J gene TRGJP2. Matching the DNA to germline supplied the J gene, which TCRdb does not give. The CDR3 runs 16 residues. V was clipped by 0 bases and J by 2 bases; unmatched bases: 6. Germline CDR1 is GITISATS and CDR2 is ISYDGTV (reference sequence). CDR3 nucleotides: TGTGCCTTGTGGGAGGTGTTTGGAAGTAGTGATTGGATCAAGACGTTT. It specifies CALWEVFGSSDWIKTF.

V and J are TRGV8 and TRGJ1 or TRGJ2. The germline V gene encodes CDR1 VENAVY and CDR2 YDSYNSRV. There are 17 residues in the CDR3. V was pared by 2 bases and J by 1 base, with 14 bases of the junction left unmatched. CDR3 nucleotide sequence: TGTGCCACCTGGGATATACACCCGCGGGGAAATTATTATAAGAAACTCTTT. Its translation is CATWDIHPRGNYYKKLF.

This clone was counted only a few times. A far larger clone is off by one base, so a read error is likely. The J gene has no call, while the V gene is TRGV9. CDR1 and CDR2 from the germline V gene are GITISATS and ISYDGTV (reference sequence). The CDR3 totals 14 residues. The CDR3 coding sequence is TGTGCCTTGTGGGAGGTTGGGACTTATTATAAGAAGCTCTTT. It translates to CALWEVGTYYKKLF.

As concerns this clone: The translation of this DNA and the TCRdb protein of a much larger clone differ at residue 12, probably owing to a read error; the protein shown here is translated from the DNA. The chain's CDR3 is CALWEGTYELGEKIKVF. The CDR3 nucleotides are TGTGCCTTGTGGGAGGGTACTTACGAGTTGGGCGAAAAAATCAAGGTATTT. The chain employs TRGV9 and TRGJP. Here the J gene was assigned by germline matching of the DNA, as TCRdb has none. Germline CDR1 reads GITISATS; CDR2 reads ISYDGTV (reference sequence). CDR3 size: 17 residues.

As regards this clone: This likely came from a read error, as a far larger clone is one base away. The sample carries other DNA sequences with the same CDR3. The chain couples TRGV9 to TRGJP. TCRdb records no J gene; here it was assigned by comparing the DNA to germline. Germline CDR1 reads GITISATS; CDR2 reads ISYDGTV (reference sequence). CDR3 length: 21 residues. The CDR3 DNA is TGTGCCTTATGGGAGGGCGGCCCCCAGACCCCCCAAGAGTTGGGCAAAAAAATCAAGGTATTT. Translating gives CALWEGGPQTPQELGKKIKVF.

In its sample, this clone was seen a few times. This DNA's translation and the protein TCRdb lists, from a much larger clone, do not match at residue 14, likely due to a read error; the protein shown is translated from the DNA. No call exists for the J gene, whereas the V gene is TRGV9. The CDR3 consists of 16 residues. Germline assignment: CDR1 GITISATS and CDR2 ISYDGTV (reference sequence). The chain's CDR3 is CALWEGLELGKKIRVF. The CDR3 DNA reads TGTGCCTTGTGGGAGGGCTTAGAGTTGGGCAAAAAAATCAGGGTATTT.

Comments on this clone: The TCRdb protein, from a much larger clone, departs from this DNA's translation at residue 8, likely by read error; the protein shown derives from the DNA. This chain uses TRGV2 with TRGJ1 or TRGJ2. CDR1 EGSNGY and CDR2 YDSYNSKV come from the germline V gene. The CDR3 runs 12 residues. The CDR3 here is CATWLDYFKKLF. CDR3 in DNA: TGTGCCACCTGGTTAGATTATTTTAAGAAACTCTTT.

By proportion, this clone is medium-sized. The chain has TRGV9 and TRGJ1 or TRGJ2. The CDR3 runs 11 residues. Germline lookup yields CDR1 GITISATS and CDR2 ISYDGTV (reference sequence). The junction had 5 bases not matched to a gene; V was cut back by 0 bases and J by 12 bases. The CDR3 region is CALWEVRRKLF. CDR3 sequence (DNA): TGTGCCTTGTGGGAGGTGCGAAGGAAACTCTTT.

This clone was counted many times. TCRdb has a much larger clone's protein, which differs at residue 11 from the translation of this DNA, likely because of a read error; what is shown is the protein translated from the DNA. Other nucleotide sequences in the sample specify the same CDR3. The CDR3 region has the DNA TGTGCCACCTGGGATAGGCGGAGGTATAAGAGACTCTTT. Its translation: CATWDRRRYKRLF. This rearrangement joins TRGV8 to TRGJ1 or TRGJ2. Germline CDR1 and CDR2: VENAVY and YDSYNSRV. There are 13 residues in the CDR3.

As to this clone: The sample carries other DNA sequences with the same CDR3. CDR3 amino acids: CATWDGGGLF. CDR3 in DNA: TGTGCCACCTGGGATGGGGGGGGACTCTTT. V gene TRGV4 was called; the J gene was not. The CDR3 is 10 amino acids. Per the germline V gene, CDR1 is EGSTGY and CDR2 is YDSYTSSV.

This clone appeared many times. This probably arose from a read error, given a far larger clone one base away. Other DNA sequences in the same sample also yield this CDR3. This chain's CDR3 is CALWEPHYYKKLF. The CDR3 bases are TGTGCCTTGTGGGAGCCACATTATTACAAGAAACTCTTT. The chain uses TRGV9 and TRGJ1 or TRGJ2. The CDR3 length is 13 residues. The germline CDR1 and CDR2 sequences are GITISATS and ISYDGTV (reference sequence).

The chain joins TRGV9 to TRGJ1 or TRGJ2. Germline matching of the DNA provided the J gene here, since TCRdb leaves it blank. CDR1 and CDR2 (germline): GITISATS, ISYDGTV (reference sequence). Trimming at V came to 2 bases and at J to 5 bases, leaving 3 bases not matched to a gene. This CDR3 contains 12 residues. The CDR3 protein is CALWEGDYKKLF. CDR3 in DNA: TGTGCCTTGTGGGAGGGCGATTATAAGAAACTCTTT.

A note on this clone: A far larger clone is off by one base, so a read error is likely. Because the CDR3's place on the DNA is in doubt, the DNA is left out and the CDR3 is given as listed by TCRdb. CDR3 in amino acids: CALWEVQEIIRNSLAVEQHLLSQVSIGRIQHF. No J gene was assigned, while the V gene was called as TRGV9. The CDR3 comprises 32 residues, both ends counted. Per the germline V gene, CDR1 is GITISATS and CDR2 is ISYDGTV (reference sequence).

This chain joins TRGV9 and TRGJ1 or TRGJ2. CDR3 length: 11 residues. The germline V gene has CDR1 GITISATS and CDR2 ISYDGTV (reference sequence). V gave up 2 bases and J gave up 10 bases; unmatched junction bases: 5. As DNA, the CDR3 is TGTGCCTTGTGGGAGGATAAAAAGAAACTCTTT. It translates to CALWEDKKKLF.

This clone came up a few times. The protein recorded in TCRdb matches a much larger clone and deviates from this DNA's translation at residue 12, suggesting a read error; the protein here is obtained by translating the DNA. This chain links TRGV9 with TRGJP. Matching the DNA to germline supplied the J gene, which TCRdb does not give. The germline CDR1 and CDR2 sequences are GITISATS and ISYDGTV (reference sequence). The CDR3 extends over 16 amino acids. CDR3 protein: CALWEEWELGKRIKVF. The DNA for the CDR3 is TGTGCCTTGTGGGAGGAGTGGGAGTTGGGCAAAAGAATCAAGGTATTT.

As to this clone: TCRdb pairs this DNA with a much larger clone's protein that differs at residue 4, likely a read error; the protein shown was translated from the DNA. Other DNA sequences in the same sample also yield this CDR3. The V gene is TRGV9, the J gene TRGJP. Matching the DNA to germline supplied the J gene, which TCRdb does not give. Germline CDR1 and CDR2: GITISATS and ISYDGTV (reference sequence). The CDR3 spans 18 residues. The CDR3 is CALREVRSGELGKKIKVF. The CDR3 DNA reads as TGTGCCTTGCGGGAGGTGCGATCGGGGGAGTTGGGCAAAAAAATCAAGGTATTT.

This clone was counted a few times. TCRdb's protein for this DNA is that of a much larger clone and differs from the translation at residue 7, likely a read error; the protein shown is the DNA translation. The chain is built from TRGV4 and TRGJP2. No J gene was available from TCRdb, and it was assigned here by a germline match of the DNA. Per germline, CDR1 EGSTGY and CDR2 YDSYTSSV. The CDR3 length is 13 residues. V lost 2 bases to trimming and J lost 7 bases; unmatched junction nucleotides: 4. The CDR3 here is CATWDANDWIKTF. For the CDR3, the DNA is TGTGCCACCTGGGATGCTAATGATTGGATCAAGACGTTT.

Sample share makes this clone medium-sized (0.01 to 0.1%). The chain recombines TRGV2 with TRGJ1 or TRGJ2. V trimming: 0 bases; J trimming: 9 bases; junction bases outside the gene matches: 8. The CDR3 loop spans 13 amino acids. Germline CDR1 and CDR2: EGSNGY and YDSYNSKV. The CDR3 bases are TGTGCCACCTGGGACGGGCCCGACCGTAAGAAACTCTTT. Residues: CATWDGPDRKKLF.